This entry describes one TCR beta chain. Its matching antigen is unknown. The sample comes from a study of Ad26.COV2.S vaccination and SARS-CoV-2 variants. As for the study in general: Once or twice, 56 days apart, Ad26.COV2.S was delivered intramuscularly.

Profiled with immunoSEQ multiplex PCR; TCRdb holds only in-frame clones, not every one. The sample yields about 320,000 clones, 85% seen once. The treatment was: 15 to 20 received Ad26.COV2.S at low or high dose, single or two shots; about five received placebo; per-sample allocation not given. It was on day 63 after the first vaccine or placebo injection that samples were taken. Whole-study findings and limits: Substantial post-vaccination breadth of spike-specific CD8+ and CD4+ T cell responses was reported. Placebo recipients showed lower spike-specific TCR breadth than vaccinees.

Germline-derived CDR1 and CDR2 are SEHNR and FQNEAQ (reference sequence). The CDR3 sequence is 15 residues long. V lost 5 bases, J lost 7 bases, and 7 bases stayed unmatched. Specimen: peripheral blood, collected in a trial of Ad26.COV2.S vaccine versus placebo. The clonotype was recovered from a person between 18 and 65 years old who received the Ad26.COV2.S COVID-19 vaccine or a placebo. The chain joins TRBV7-9 to TRBJ1-6; 8 nucleotides align to TRBD1. As DNA, the CDR3 is TGTGCCAGCAGCCCTAGACAGGGGCTAAATTCACCCCTCCACTTT. Translated: CASSPRQGLNSPLHF.